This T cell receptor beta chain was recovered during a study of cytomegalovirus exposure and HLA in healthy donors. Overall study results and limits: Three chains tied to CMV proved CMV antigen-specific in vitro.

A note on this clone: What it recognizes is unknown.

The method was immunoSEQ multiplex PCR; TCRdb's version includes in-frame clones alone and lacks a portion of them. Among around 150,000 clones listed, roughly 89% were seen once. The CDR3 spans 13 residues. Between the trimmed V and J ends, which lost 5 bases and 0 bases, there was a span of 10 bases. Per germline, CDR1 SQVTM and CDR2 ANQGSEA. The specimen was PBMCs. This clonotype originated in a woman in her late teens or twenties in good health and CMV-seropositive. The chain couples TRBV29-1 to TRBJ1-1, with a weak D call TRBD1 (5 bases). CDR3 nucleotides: TGCAGCGTTCGGTCAGGGATGAACACTGAAGCTTTCTTT. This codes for CSVRSGMNTEAFF.